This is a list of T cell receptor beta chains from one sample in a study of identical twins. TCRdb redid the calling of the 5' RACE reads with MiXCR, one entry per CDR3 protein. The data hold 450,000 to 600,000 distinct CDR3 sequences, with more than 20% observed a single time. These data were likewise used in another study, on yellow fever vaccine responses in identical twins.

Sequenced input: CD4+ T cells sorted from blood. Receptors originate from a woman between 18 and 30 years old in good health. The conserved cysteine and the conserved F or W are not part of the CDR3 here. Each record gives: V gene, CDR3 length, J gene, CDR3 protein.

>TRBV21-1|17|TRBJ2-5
ASSTLAGLAGSRKETQY
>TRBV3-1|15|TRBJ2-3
ASSPGLAGGRLHTQY
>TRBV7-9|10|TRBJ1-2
ASSQTGDGYT
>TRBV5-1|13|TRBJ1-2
ASTPGGGEYYGYT
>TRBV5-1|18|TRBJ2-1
ASSRRREIGLSVSYNEQF
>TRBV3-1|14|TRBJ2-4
ASSQVRGIAKNIQY
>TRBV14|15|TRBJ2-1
ASSQDRQGQLYNEQF
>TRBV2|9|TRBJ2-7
ASSGGREQY
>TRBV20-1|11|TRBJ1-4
SARVTLGEKLF
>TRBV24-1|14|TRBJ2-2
ATSGGGLSNTGELF
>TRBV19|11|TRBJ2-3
ASSWTPTDTQY
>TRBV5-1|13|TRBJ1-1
ASSLSPQRNTEAF
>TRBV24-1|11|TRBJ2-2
ATSVTLSGELF
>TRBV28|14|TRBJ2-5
ASSSAGAGHLETQY
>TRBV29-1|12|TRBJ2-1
SVVRGALYNEQF
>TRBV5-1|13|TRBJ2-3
ASSLRTGAEDTQY
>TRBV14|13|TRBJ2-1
ASSPWTGRDPEQF
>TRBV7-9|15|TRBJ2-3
ASSLGIAGPRTDTQY
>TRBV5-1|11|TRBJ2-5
ASAWTSQETQY
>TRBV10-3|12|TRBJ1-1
AISAGQGATEAF
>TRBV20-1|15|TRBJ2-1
SARDLTRIDLYNEQF
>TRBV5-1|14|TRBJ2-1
ASSYSGGSSYNEQF
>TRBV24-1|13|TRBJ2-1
ATSAYRENYNEQF
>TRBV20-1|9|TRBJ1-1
SARYNTEAF
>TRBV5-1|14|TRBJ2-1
ASSLEGRSSYNEQF
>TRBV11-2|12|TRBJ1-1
ASSLARDGIRAF
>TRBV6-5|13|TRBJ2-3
ASSYGQSTADTQY
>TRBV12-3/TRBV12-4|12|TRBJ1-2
ASTNRGGSYGYT
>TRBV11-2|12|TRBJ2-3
ASSFPPRTDTQY
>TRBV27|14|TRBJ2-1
ASSRFRDRALDEQF
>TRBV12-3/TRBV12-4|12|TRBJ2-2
ASSFDSVTGELF
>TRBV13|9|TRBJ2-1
ASSRQRPQF
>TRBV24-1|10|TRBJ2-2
ATASETGELF
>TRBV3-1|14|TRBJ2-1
ASSQDSVLLYNEQF
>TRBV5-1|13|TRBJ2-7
ASSPLEGTAYEQY
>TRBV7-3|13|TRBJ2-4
ASSVGGFAKNIQY
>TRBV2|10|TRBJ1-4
ASSGPYEKLF
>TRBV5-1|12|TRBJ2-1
ASSPEGTGNEQF
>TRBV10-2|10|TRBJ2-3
ASKASGRLQY
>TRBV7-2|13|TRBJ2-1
ASSLAYGNYNEQF
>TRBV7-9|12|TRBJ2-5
ASSLQGARETQY
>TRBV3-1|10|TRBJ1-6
ASSPRDSPLH